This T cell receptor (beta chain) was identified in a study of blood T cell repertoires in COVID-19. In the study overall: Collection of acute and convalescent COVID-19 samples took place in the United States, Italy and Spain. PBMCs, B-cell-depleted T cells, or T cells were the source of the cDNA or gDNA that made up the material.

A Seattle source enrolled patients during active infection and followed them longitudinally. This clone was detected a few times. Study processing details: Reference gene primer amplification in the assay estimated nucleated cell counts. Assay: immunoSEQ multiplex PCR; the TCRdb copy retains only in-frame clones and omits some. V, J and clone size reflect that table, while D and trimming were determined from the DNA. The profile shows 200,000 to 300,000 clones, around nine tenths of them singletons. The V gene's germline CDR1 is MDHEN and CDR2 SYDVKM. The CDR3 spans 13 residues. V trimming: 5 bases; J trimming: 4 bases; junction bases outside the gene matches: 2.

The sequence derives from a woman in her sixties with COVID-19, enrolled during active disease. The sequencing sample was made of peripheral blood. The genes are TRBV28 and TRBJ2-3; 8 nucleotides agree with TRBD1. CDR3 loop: CASSPQGADTQYF. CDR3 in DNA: TGTGCCAGCAGTCCACAGGGGGCAGATACGCAGTATTTT.